The clone carrying this TCR beta chain occurred once. Its matching antigen is unknown. Use of 60 Vbeta and 13 Jbeta primers characterized the PCR. Sequencing used immunoSEQ multiplex PCR; TCRdb keeps in-frame clones, though not all of them. In the table there are 130,000 or so clones, 76% of which are singletons. Trimming took 4 bases from V and 10 from J; bases not matched to a gene: 5. The CDR3 loop spans 15 amino acids. Germline assignment: CDR1 SGHKS and CDR2 YYEKEE (reference sequence). This sample stems from a study of cytomegalovirus exposure and HLA in healthy donors. General study results and limits: As a later analysis showed, a missense DCLRE1C variant was linked to trimming of TCR beta V- and J-genes. In an earlier analysis, productive rearrangement rates for most beta V segments clustered near 87% or 30%. Most observed TCR sequences were rare, whereas some public TCRs were detected in many donors.

Sequenced material: PBMCs. The chain joins TRBV5-5 to TRBJ2-1; TRBD2 matches at 16 bases. This clonotype was sampled from a female donor in good health and CMV-seropositive. In DNA, the CDR3 is TGTGCCAGCAGCCCGGGACTAGCGGGGGGGCGCGAGCAGTTCTTC. It is translated as CASSPGLAGGREQFF.